What follows are 24 T cell receptor beta chains derived from one specimen sequenced in a study of blood T cell repertoires in COVID-19. Produced via immunoSEQ multiplex PCR; TCRdb's table is partial and in-frame only. The sample comprises around 58,000 clones, about 90% of which are singletons, and approximately 6.6% rests with the top ten. Input material: peripheral blood. These receptors originate from an older woman with active or convalescent COVID-19.

The chain employs TRBV30 and TRBJ2-3; 7 positions match TRBD2. The J segment lost 2 bases and the V segment lost 5 bases, leaving 7 bases of the junction unmatched. The CDR3 has 14 amino acids. Germline V gene lookup returns CDR1 GTSNPN and CDR2 SVGIG (reference sequence). Here the CDR3 DNA reads TGTGCCTGGGGACCTAGCGGACCCACAGATACGCAGTATTTT. Amino acids: CAWGPSGPTDTQYF.

The chain uses TRBV29-1 and TRBJ1-1; D remains ambiguous. Trimming cost V 3 bases and J 3 bases, with 8 bases left between them. CDR3 length: 12 residues. Germline assignment: CDR1 SQVTM and CDR2 ANQGSEA. CDR3 DNA: TGCAGCGTTGAGAGCGGTTACACTGAAGCTTTCTTT. This encodes CSVESGYTEAFF.

This sequence joins TRBV25-1 and TRBJ2-1; no definite D call. CDR1 and CDR2 from the germline V gene are MGHDK and SYGVNS. The V gene lost 3 bases and the J gene lost 1 base, with 13 bases spanning the gap. The CDR3 extends over 16 amino acids. For the CDR3, the DNA is TGTGCCAGCAGTGATAACTCCCACCCTTCCTACAATGAGCAGTTCTTC. It encodes CASSDNSHPSYNEQFF. The full variable domain, with the rest looked up from reference TRBV25-1 and TRBJ2-1, is EADIYQTPRYLVIGTGKKITLECSQTMGHDKMYWYQQDPGMELHLIHYSYGVNSTEKGDLSSESTVSRIRTEHFPLTLESARPSHTSQYLCASSDNSHPSYNEQFFGPGTRLTVL.

V gene TRBV11-3 combines with J gene TRBJ1-1; 7 bases fit TRBD1. The CDR3 runs 14 residues. The germline gives CDR1 SGHNT, CDR2 YENEEA. V gave up 5 bases and J gave up 2 bases; unmatched junction bases: 5. The CDR3 DNA sequence: TGTGCCAGCAGCCCGGGACAGTATAACACTGAAGCTTTCTTT. Translated, it gives CASSPGQYNTEAFF.

The rearrangement links TRBV6-6 to TRBJ1-1, with D possibly matching TRBD1 (5 bases). Germline V lookup: CDR1 MNHNY, CDR2 SVGAGI (reference sequence). The germline V and J ends were trimmed by 2 bases and 3 bases, with 7 bases remaining between them. This CDR3 has 13 amino acids. This CDR3 reads CASSYTGDTEAFF. The CDR3 nucleotides read TGTGCCAGCAGTTACACAGGCGACACTGAAGCTTTCTTT.

This clone is a singleton in its sample. V gene TRBV19 combines with J gene TRBJ1-3; 7 bases are shared with TRBD1. This CDR3 has 15 amino acids. Germline loops: CDR1 LNHDA, CDR2 SQIVND (reference sequence). The junction had 4 bases not matched to a gene; V was cut back by 5 bases and J by 0 bases. The CDR3 DNA follows: TGTGCCAGTAGTTCAGACAGGGCCTCTGGAAACACCATATATTTT. The encoded protein is CASSSDRASGNTIYF.

DNA of the CDR3: TGCAGTGCTAGTCGACTAGCCCAACTTCCCTACGAGCAGTACTTC. The encoded protein is CSASRLAQLPYEQYF. The chain couples TRBV20-1 to TRBJ2-7, with 7 bases fitting TRBD2. V shed 3 bases and J 2 bases; nucleotides not matched to a gene: 10. Per germline, CDR1 DFQATT and CDR2 SNEGSKA (reference sequence). The CDR3 runs 15 residues.

This rearrangement joins TRBV6-6 to TRBJ2-2; no clear D. The V end was cut by 6 bases, the J end by 3 bases, with 11 bases between. Germline-derived CDR1 and CDR2 are MNHNY and SVGAGI (reference sequence). This CDR3 contains 14 residues. The CDR3 loop is CASRYAGDTGELFF. Written as DNA, the CDR3 is TGTGCCAGCAGGTACGCTGGAGACACCGGGGAGCTGTTTTTT.

The chain couples TRBV6-5 to TRBJ1-1, with D tentatively TRBD1 (5 bases). The length of the CDR3 is 16 residues. From germline, CDR1 is MNHEY and CDR2 SVGAGI. V was trimmed by 4 bases and J by 0 bases, leaving 15 bases between them. The CDR3 loop reads CASSSLGGSMNTEAFF. CDR3 DNA: TGTGCCAGCAGTTCCTTGGGGGGAAGCATGAACACTGAAGCTTTCTTT.

The CDR3 DNA is TGTGCCAGCAGAGACCTCTCAAAACGACAGGGTGGAAACACCATATATTTT. Residues: CASRDLSKRQGGNTIYF. The chain has TRBV27 and TRBJ1-3, with 7 positions matching TRBD1. The CDR3 spans 17 residues. CDR1 and CDR2 (germline): MNHEY, SMNVEV (reference sequence). V shed 6 bases and J 3 bases; nucleotides not matched to a gene: 14.

The chain joins TRBV10-3 to TRBJ2-1; 8 bases map to TRBD1. The ends lost 0 bases at V and 4 bases at J; junction bases unmatched: 2. This CDR3 is 15 amino acids long. CDR1 is ENHRY and CDR2 is SYGVKD in the germline V gene. The CDR3 DNA follows: TGTGCCATCAGTGAGTCAGGGGACAGGTACAATGAGCAGTTCTTC. This codes for CAISESGDRYNEQFF.

The V call is TRBV11-2, the J call TRBJ2-1, with TRBD2 matching over 7 bases. Unmatched junction bases numbered 6, after V lost 2 bases and J lost 8 bases. The CDR3 extends over 14 amino acids. Germline lookup yields CDR1 SGHAT and CDR2 FQNNGV. DNA of the CDR3: TGTGCCAGCAGCTTACTTCCAGGGAGGGATGAGCAGTTCTTC. Translating gives CASSLLPGRDEQFF.

The chain joins TRBV6-5 to TRBJ2-5; D call uncertain. CDR1 is MNHEY and CDR2 is SVGAGI in the germline V gene. V was clipped by 1 base and J by 2 bases, with 5 bases between them. The CDR3 is 13 residues long. This CDR3 reads CASSYYSQETQYF. DNA for the CDR3: TGTGCCAGCAGTTACTATTCTCAAGAGACCCAGTACTTC.

This chain links TRBV10-3 with TRBJ2-3, with TRBD2 matching 8 bases. V shed 4 bases, J shed 5 bases, and the junction held 8 bases outside the gene matches. Germline V gene lookup returns CDR1 ENHRY and CDR2 SYGVKD. The CDR3 runs 15 residues. CDR3 sequence reads: CAISGTSGSEDTQYF. CDR3 sequence (DNA): TGTGCCATCAGTGGAACGAGCGGGAGTGAAGATACGCAGTATTTT.

V is TRBV6-1 and J is TRBJ1-2; 9 bases fit TRBD1. CDR1 is MNHNS and CDR2 is SASEGT in the germline V gene. The CDR3 totals 13 residues. The V gene end was trimmed by 7 bases and the J gene end by 4 bases; junction bases not matched to a gene: 4. The CDR3 bases are TGTGCCAGCACCTCGGACAGGGGCTATGGCTACACCTTC. It is translated as CASTSDRGYGYTF.

V gene TRBV28 combines with J gene TRBJ1-3, with D perhaps matching TRBD1 (5 bases). The CDR3 totals 15 residues. In germline, CDR1 is MDHEN, CDR2 SYDVKM. The germline V and J ends were trimmed by 3 bases and 0 bases, with 9 bases remaining between them. CDR3 DNA: TGTGCCAGCAGTTTCCAGGGCAGCTCTGGAAACACCATATATTTT. It is translated as CASSFQGSSGNTIYF.

This clone is a singleton in its sample. The chain carries TRBV6-5 and TRBJ2-7; TRBD1 matches at 7 bases. Germline V gives CDR1 MNHEY, CDR2 SVGAGI. There are 15 residues in the CDR3. V lost 2 bases to trimming and J lost 4 bases; unmatched junction nucleotides: 8. The CDR3 nucleotides are TGTGCCAGCAGTTACCGCCTCGACAGGGTATACGAGCAGTACTTC. Its protein product is CASSYRLDRVYEQYF.

This chain uses TRBV5-4 with TRBJ2-3, with 7 positions matching TRBD2. This CDR3 has 16 amino acids. The germline V gene encodes CDR1 SGHNT and CDR2 YYREEE (reference sequence). Trimming at V came to 0 bases and at J to 3 bases, leaving 7 bases not matched to a gene. The CDR3 loop is CASSLGGGSGTDTQYF. The CDR3 coding sequence is TGTGCCAGCAGCTTGGGGGGAGGGAGTGGGACAGATACGCAGTATTTT.

The V and J genes are TRBV25-1 and TRBJ1-2; TRBD1 is a possible D gene (6 bases). CDR1 MGHDK and CDR2 SYGVNS come from the germline V gene. CDR3 size: 12 residues. The germline V and J ends were trimmed by 4 bases and 7 bases, with 10 bases remaining between them. CDR3 bases: TGTGCCAGCAGTGGCACAGGGTTTGGCTACACCTTC. Amino acids: CASSGTGFGYTF.

The count of this clone is one. The chain carries TRBV30 and TRBJ1-3; TRBD1 matches 7 bases. Trimming removed 1 base from V and 4 bases from J; junction bases left unmatched: 1. This CDR3 region has 13 residues. Germline V gene data show CDR1 as GTSNPN and CDR2 as SVGIG (reference sequence). CDR3 coding DNA: TGTGCCTGGAGTGAGGACAGGGGAAACACCATATATTTT. It codes for CAWSEDRGNTIYF. Using reference TRBV30 and TRBJ1-3 for the parts outside the CDR3, the full variable domain is SQTIHQWPATLVQPVGSPLSLECTVEGTSNPNLYWYRQAAGRGLQLLFYSVGIGQISSEVPQNLSASRPQDRQFILSSKKLLLSDSGFYLCAWSEDRGNTIYFGEGSWLTVV.

The rearrangement joins TRBV5-5 to TRBJ1-1; D call uncertain. The CDR3 runs to 13 residues. With 4 bases removed from V and 0 bases from J, the gap between germline ends came to 7 bases. Germline lookup yields CDR1 SGHKS and CDR2 YYEKEE (reference sequence). The CDR3: CASSLQLNTEAFF. CDR3 sequence (DNA): TGTGCCAGCAGCCTACAGTTGAACACTGAAGCTTTCTTT.

The rearrangement uses TRBV5-4 and TRBJ2-5; 8 bases match TRBD2. Germline-derived CDR1 and CDR2 are SGHNT and YYREEE (reference sequence). The CDR3 extends over 17 amino acids. V shed 4 bases and J 5 bases; nucleotides not matched to a gene: 16. The DNA of the CDR3 is TGTGCCAGCAGCCCCCGGCCTAGCGGGCTTTCGGCGGAGACCCAGTACTTC. It codes for CASSPRPSGLSAETQYF. Together with reference TRBV5-4 and TRBJ2-5, the CDR3 gives the full variable domain: ETGVTQSPTHLIKTRGQQVTLRCSSQSGHNTVSWYQQALGQGPQFIFQYYREEENGRGNFPPRFSGLQFPNYSSELNVNALELDDSALYLCASSPRPSGLSAETQYFGPGTRLLVL.

The genes are TRBV6-6 and TRBJ1-5; 9 bases fit TRBD1. This CDR3 comprises 14 residues. Germline V gene data show CDR1 as MNHNY and CDR2 as SVGAGI (reference sequence). The junction had 1 base not matched to a gene; V was cut back by 3 bases and J by 4 bases. CDR3 in DNA: TGTGCCAGCAGTTATGGGACAGGGAATCAGCCCCAGCATTTT. It translates to CASSYGTGNQPQHF.

The gene calls are TRBV19 and TRBJ2-5; D is unresolved. The CDR3 runs 14 residues. Germline-derived CDR1 and CDR2 are LNHDA and SQIVND (reference sequence). V lost 5 bases to trimming and J lost 5 bases, with 15 bases between them. Written as DNA, the CDR3 is TGTGCCAGTAGTGGCTCAGGTCCCATGGAGACCCAGTACTTC. Protein sequence: CASSGSGPMETQYF.